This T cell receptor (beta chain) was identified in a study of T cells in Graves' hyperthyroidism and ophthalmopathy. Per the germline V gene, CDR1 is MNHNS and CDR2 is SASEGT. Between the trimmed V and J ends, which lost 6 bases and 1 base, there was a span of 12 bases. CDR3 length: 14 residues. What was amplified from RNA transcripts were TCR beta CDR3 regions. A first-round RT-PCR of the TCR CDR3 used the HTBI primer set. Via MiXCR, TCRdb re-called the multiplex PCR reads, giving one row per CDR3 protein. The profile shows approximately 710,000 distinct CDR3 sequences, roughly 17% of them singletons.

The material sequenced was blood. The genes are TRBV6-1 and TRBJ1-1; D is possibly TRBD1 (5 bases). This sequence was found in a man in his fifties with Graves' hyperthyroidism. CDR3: CASRDRGTNTEAFF. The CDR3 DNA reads TGTGCCAGCAGGGATAGGGGTACGAACACTGAAGCTTTCTTT.